This entry lists 28 T cell receptor beta chains sequenced from one sample in a study of human T cells and chemical hapten exposure. The time point denotes: patch test 1, 2 weeks after DPC sensitization. Noted treatment: therapeutic diphenylcyclopropenone sensitization with weekly scalp DPC. TCRdb re-called the RACE reads through MiXCR, storing one row per CDR3 protein. The table lists around 77,000 distinct CDR3 sequences, 9.8% of them singletons. This specimen consisted of whole blood, obtained in connection with sensitization to the hapten diphenylcyclopropenone (DPC). These receptors originate from a middle-aged woman with alopecia areata. Some clones in this sample may be carry-over from other donors' samples.

In its sample, this clonotype was seen many times. The V and J genes are TRBV7-9 and TRBJ1-5; 7 bases are shared with TRBD1. The V gene's germline CDR1 is SEHNR and CDR2 FQNEAQ (reference sequence). This CDR3 spans 15 amino acids. Trimming took 5 bases from V and 3 from J; bases not matched to a gene: 7. In DNA, the CDR3 is TGTGCCAGCAGCCCCCCCGGGACAGACAATCAGCCCCAGCATTTT. Amino acid sequence: CASSPPGTDNQPQHF.

This sequence joins TRBV5-8 and TRBJ2-5, with D possibly matching TRBD1 (6 bases). This CDR3 region has 14 residues. V lost 10 bases, J lost 2 bases, and 18 bases lay in between. Germline CDR1 and CDR2: SGHTS and YDEGEE. The CDR3 DNA is TGTGCCGCGAGTTGGGGGCAACGACAAGAGACCCAGTACTTC. Protein: CAASWGQRQETQYF.

V usage is TRBV29-1 and J usage is TRBJ2-2, with a weak D call TRBD1 (7 bases). Germline values: CDR1 SQVTM, CDR2 ANQGSEA. CDR3 length equals 17 residues. V lost 7 bases to trimming and J lost 3 bases, with 24 bases between them. CDR3 nucleotide sequence: TGCAGCGCGCGGGGATTAAACCACAGGGGACACACCGGGGAGCTGTTTTTT. Translated: CSARGLNHRGHTGELFF.

This clonotype has only a few counts. V usage is TRBV7-8 and J usage is TRBJ2-3; D is tentatively TRBD1 or TRBD2 (5 bases each). Germline lookup yields CDR1 SGHVS and CDR2 FQNEAQ. The germline V and J ends were trimmed by 1 base and 3 bases, with 17 bases remaining between them. This CDR3 spans 17 amino acids. As DNA, the CDR3 is TGTGCCAGCAGCTTAGTGTTCCGGGGCCAGGATACAGATACGCAGTATTTT. This sequence encodes CASSLVFRGQDTDTQYF.

The rearrangement joins TRBV12-3 or TRBV12-4 to TRBJ2-4; 8 bases match TRBD1. This CDR3 has 17 residues. J lost 1 base, V lost 3 bases, and 8 bases had no gene match. The CDR3 nucleotides are TGTGCCAGCAGTTTCCCACTACAGGGGGAGGCCAAAAACATTCAGTACTTC. Translation: CASSFPLQGEAKNIQYF.

This clonotype was observed many times. This chain joins TRBV6-5 and TRBJ2-1; the match to TRBD1 covers 7 bases. V lost 5 bases to trimming and J lost 2 bases; unmatched junction nucleotides: 6. CDR3 length: 15 amino acids. CDR1 and CDR2 (germline): MNHEY, SVGAGI. The CDR3 sequence: CASSRQGMPYNEQFF. The CDR3 DNA reads TGTGCCAGCAGTCGACAGGGAATGCCCTACAATGAGCAGTTCTTC.

This clonotype was found many times. V is TRBV20-1 and J is TRBJ1-2; D is uncertain. V lost 2 bases and J 3 bases, leaving 13 bases between the germline ends. Germline values: CDR1 DFQATT, CDR2 SNEGSKA (reference sequence). This CDR3 contains 14 residues. As DNA, the CDR3 is TGCAGTGCTAGAACCCTTGGACGCCACTATGGCTACACCTTC. Its translation is CSARTLGRHYGYTF.

This clonotype was recorded many times. The chain uses TRBV4-2 and TRBJ2-1; D gene ambiguous. The germline V gene has CDR1 LGHNA and CDR2 YNFKEQ. V lost 0 bases and J lost 1, with 1 base in between. This CDR3 is 13 amino acids long. This chain's CDR3 is CASSQESYNEQFF. CDR3 bases: TGTGCCAGCAGCCAAGAGTCCTACAATGAGCAGTTCTTC.

This clonotype was seen more than once but under ten times. V gene TRBV6-2 or TRBV6-3 combines with J gene TRBJ1-1; 9 positions agree with TRBD1. The germline CDR1 and CDR2 sequences are MNHEY and SVGEGT. The junction had 7 bases not matched to a gene; V was cut back by 8 bases and J by 6 bases. The CDR3 is made up of 13 amino acids. Here the CDR3 DNA reads TGTGCCAGCGAGGACAGGGGTTATGCTGAAGCTTTCTTT. It encodes CASEDRGYAEAFF.

The V gene is TRBV9, the J gene TRBJ2-3; tentative D call: TRBD1 (6 bases). V was cut by 0 bases and J by 3 bases, with 14 bases left in between. This CDR3 is built from 16 residues. Germline-derived CDR1 and CDR2 are SGDLS and YYNGEE. The DNA for the CDR3 is TGTGCCAGCAGCGTAGATTGGGGGCGATCGACAGATACGCAGTATTTT. Its protein product is CASSVDWGRSTDTQYF.

This clonotype was recorded at least ten times. The chain employs TRBV6-2 or TRBV6-3 and TRBJ2-3; D is perhaps TRBD1 or TRBD2 (6 bases each). Germline CDR1 is MNHEY and CDR2 is SVGEGT. This CDR3 has 16 residues. Trimming removed 7 bases at V and 0 bases at J, with 17 bases between. The chain's CDR3 is CASKVGGGRSTDTQYF. CDR3 nucleotide sequence: TGTGCCAGCAAGGTCGGGGGCGGCCGAAGCACAGATACGCAGTATTTT.

The chain is built from TRBV5-6 and TRBJ2-1; D remains ambiguous. Trimming took 0 bases from V and 3 from J, leaving 7 bases between them. Germline assignment: CDR1 SGHDT and CDR2 YYEEEE. This CDR3 spans 14 amino acids. CDR3 coding DNA: TGTGCCAGCAGCTTGGTTCGGATCTACAATGAGCAGTTCTTC. Its translation: CASSLVRIYNEQFF.

This clonotype was recorded a few times. The rearrangement uses TRBV29-1 and TRBJ1-3; D call uncertain. Trimming took 4 bases from V and 3 from J, leaving 10 bases between them. Germline V lookup: CDR1 SQVTM, CDR2 ANQGSEA. This CDR3 is 13 amino acids long. Here the CDR3 reads CSVVAVRGNTIYF. In DNA, the CDR3 is TGCAGCGTTGTGGCTGTCCGTGGAAACACCATATATTTT.

This clonotype was counted many times. The CDR3: CASSQGQFTEAFF. For the CDR3, the DNA is TGCGCCAGCAGCCAGGGACAGTTCACTGAAGCTTTCTTT. The J gene is TRBJ1-1, the V gene TRBV5-1, with TRBD1 identical over 7 bases. The CDR3 is 13 amino acids. V was clipped by 4 bases and J by 4 bases; unmatched bases: 4. Germline CDR1 is SGHRS and CDR2 is YFSETQ.

V usage is TRBV13 and J usage is TRBJ1-2; 8 bases align to TRBD1. The CDR3 covers 16 residues. Germline-derived CDR1 and CDR2 are PRHDT and FYEKMQ (reference sequence). V lost 5 bases, J lost 1 base, and 9 bases stayed unmatched. The CDR3 loop reads CASSGFRDRNNYGYTF. Written as DNA, the CDR3 is TGTGCCAGCAGCGGATTCCGGGACAGGAATAACTATGGCTACACCTTC.

This clonotype was observed at least ten times. The chain uses TRBV12-3 or TRBV12-4 and TRBJ2-2; D is unresolved. V dropped 7 bases and J dropped 3 bases, with 12 bases sitting between them. This CDR3 has 14 amino acids. The CDR3 DNA reads TGTGCCAGCACAACCCCGGGTCACACCGGGGAGCTGTTTTTT. It encodes CASTTPGHTGELFF.

This clonotype was seen many times. The chain uses TRBV12-3 or TRBV12-4 and TRBJ1-5; D is perhaps TRBD1 (5 bases). The germline V and J ends were trimmed by 5 bases and 7 bases, with 15 bases remaining between them. The CDR3 extends over 14 amino acids. In nucleotides, the CDR3 is TGTGCCAGCAGTCTGGGGACTAAGCAACAGCCCCAGCATTTT. It translates to CASSLGTKQQPQHF.

This clonotype was picked up many times. The rearrangement uses TRBV5-5 and TRBJ1-5; 7 bases match TRBD1. This CDR3 comprises 14 residues. The germline V gene has CDR1 SGHKS and CDR2 YYEKEE (reference sequence). The ends lost 1 base at V and 7 bases at J; junction bases unmatched: 5. CDR3 nucleotide sequence: TGTGCCAGCAGCTTGAACAGGGGCGGACAGCCCCAGCATTTT. Encoded protein: CASSLNRGGQPQHF.

This clonotype was detected many times. The CDR3 sequence: CATSGDRAQPQHF. The DNA for the CDR3 is TGTGCCACCAGTGGGGACAGGGCACAGCCCCAGCATTTT. The rearrangement joins TRBV24-1 to TRBJ1-5; TRBD1 matches 9 bases. This CDR3 comprises 13 residues. The germline V gene has CDR1 KGHDR and CDR2 SFDVKD. Germline trimming cut 5 bases from V and 7 bases from J; bases unmatched to any gene: 2.

The chain has TRBV7-3 and TRBJ2-1; no clear D gene. Between the trimmed V and J ends, which lost 5 bases and 0 bases, there was a span of 20 bases. The CDR3 loop spans 18 amino acids. CDR1 SGHTA and CDR2 FQGTGA come from the germline V gene. CDR3 coding DNA: TGTGCCAGCAGCCCCCTTGGGCAGCCCATGAGCTCCTACAATGAGCAGTTCTTC. It specifies CASSPLGQPMSSYNEQFF.

Turning to this clonotype: A much larger clone differs from this one at a single base, so this may be a read error. The V call is TRBV28, the J call TRBJ1-6, with D unclear. CDR1 is MDHEN and CDR2 is SYDVKM in the germline V gene. The CDR3 has 12 amino acids. The CDR3 reads CASSLDNPPLHF. CDR3 DNA sequence: TGTGCCAGCAGTTTAGATAATCCACCCCTCCACTTT.

This clonotype appeared many times. V usage is TRBV2 and J usage is TRBJ2-7; D is unclear. Between the trimmed V and J ends, which lost 7 bases and 3 bases, there was a span of 16 bases. Per germline, CDR1 SNHLY and CDR2 FYNNEI. The CDR3 contains 14 residues. CDR3 bases: TGTGCCAGCATGGTAGGGAACTCTGGCTACGAGCAGTACTTC. Translating gives CASMVGNSGYEQYF.

This clonotype came up many times. The rearrangement joins TRBV10-2 to TRBJ2-7; unclear D gene. V lost 6 bases and J 2 bases, leaving 11 bases between the germline ends. The CDR3 runs to 13 residues. Germline values: CDR1 WSHSY, CDR2 SAAADI. The CDR3 sequence: CASRDTYTYEQYF. CDR3 in DNA: TGCGCCAGCAGAGACACTTACACCTACGAGCAGTACTTC.

At least ten counts were recorded for this clonotype. The chain recombines TRBV7-9 with TRBJ2-4; 12 nucleotides match TRBD2. Trimming cost V 5 bases and J 3 bases; bases outside gene matches: 5. CDR3 size: 16 residues. Germline V gives CDR1 SEHNR, CDR2 FQNEAQ (reference sequence). The CDR3 spells CASSAGTSGFKNIQYF. The DNA of the CDR3 is TGTGCCAGCAGCGCAGGGACTAGCGGGTTCAAAAACATTCAGTACTTC.

The table lists this clonotype with a few counts. This rearrangement joins TRBV4-1 to TRBJ2-7; weak D call: TRBD1 (7 bases). This CDR3 contains 19 residues. V was shortened by 0 bases and J by 1 base, with 22 bases between the two germline ends. CDR1 is MGHRA, CDR2 YSYEKL, per germline. The CDR3, as DNA: TGCGCCAGCAGCCAAGAAATAGGGGGCGGGACACTAACTTCCTACGAGCAGTACTTC. Amino acids: CASSQEIGGGTLTSYEQYF.

This clonotype was counted at least ten times. V gene TRBV5-4 combines with J gene TRBJ2-7; 15 bases line up with TRBD2. Trimming cost V 3 bases and J 5 bases; bases outside gene matches: 12. The CDR3 loop spans 18 amino acids. Germline lookup yields CDR1 SGHNT and CDR2 YYREEE (reference sequence). CDR3 DNA: TGTGCCAGCAGCTCGGGACTAGCGGGGGGAGAGGTTCTCGACGAGCAGTACTTC. Amino acid sequence: CASSSGLAGGEVLDEQYF.

This clonotype was seen many times. The chain employs TRBV11-2 and TRBJ1-1; 9 bases agree with TRBD1. Germline lookup yields CDR1 SGHAT and CDR2 FQNNGV. Trimming removed 2 bases from V and 1 base from J; junction bases left unmatched: 11. This CDR3 spans 18 amino acids. DNA for the CDR3: TGTGCCAGCAGCTTAACCTTCGGACAGGGGCGTTGGAACACTGAAGCTTTCTTT. It encodes CASSLTFGQGRWNTEAFF.

V gene TRBV29-1 combines with J gene TRBJ2-1; D possibly matches TRBD1 or TRBD2 (7 bases each). With 6 bases removed from V and 6 bases from J, the gap between germline ends came to 15 bases. Germline V gene data show CDR1 as SQVTM and CDR2 as ANQGSEA. The CDR3 length is 13 residues. CDR3 in amino acids: CSVGGTVFNEQFF. In DNA, the CDR3 is TGCAGCGTGGGGGGGACAGTCTTCAATGAGCAGTTCTTC.